This T cell receptor (beta chain) originates from a study of T cells after yellow fever vaccination. The CDR3 loop spans 16 amino acids. CDR1 and CDR2 (germline): LNHDA, SQIVND (reference sequence). V dropped 6 bases and J dropped 4; count of bases not matched to a gene: 10. In this sample, this clonotype turned up a few times. TCRdb re-called the 5' RACE reads with MiXCR, one entry per CDR3 protein. The data show some 300,000 distinct CDR3 sequences, with roughly a tenth seen just once and around 3.2% held by the top ten. The genes are TRBV19 and TRBJ1-2, with 11 positions matching TRBD1. The TCR originated in a man aged 18 to 29 who received the YFV17D yellow fever vaccine. Sample: CD4+ T cells sorted from PBMCs, taken 45 days after the yellow fever booster vaccination. Written as DNA, the CDR3 is TGTGCCAGTAGGCCCCTCCGGGACAGGGGGATCTATGGCTACACCTTC. It translates to CASRPLRDRGIYGYTF.